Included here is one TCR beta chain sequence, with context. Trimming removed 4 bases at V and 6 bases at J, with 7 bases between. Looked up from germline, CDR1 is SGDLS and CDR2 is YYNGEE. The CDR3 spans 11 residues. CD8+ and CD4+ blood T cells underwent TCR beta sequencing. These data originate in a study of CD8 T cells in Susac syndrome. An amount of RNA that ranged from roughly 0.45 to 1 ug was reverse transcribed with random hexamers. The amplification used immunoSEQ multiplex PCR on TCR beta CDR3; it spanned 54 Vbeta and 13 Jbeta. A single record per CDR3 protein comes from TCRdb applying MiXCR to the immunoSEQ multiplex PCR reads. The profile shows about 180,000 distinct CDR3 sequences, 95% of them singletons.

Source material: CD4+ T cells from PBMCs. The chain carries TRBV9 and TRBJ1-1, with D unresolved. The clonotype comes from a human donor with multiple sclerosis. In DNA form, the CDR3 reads TGTGCCAGCAGCCCCGCCGCTGAAGCTTTCTTT. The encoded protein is CASSPAAEAFF.